This T cell receptor beta chain is drawn from a study of cytomegalovirus exposure and HLA in healthy donors. It was with 60 Vbeta and 13 Jbeta primers that the PCR ran. Authors' analysis steps: A later analysis tallied approximately 87 million unique TCR beta chains, around 11 million of them shared. Some clones are missing from TCRdb's copy, which holds only in-frame ones; the method was immunoSEQ multiplex PCR. V and J calls and clone size are as listed in that table; D and trimming were resolved from the DNA. Of roughly 76,000 clones listed, 79% were seen once; the top ten hold 2.5%. V dropped 8 bases and J dropped 8; count of bases not matched to a gene: 11. Germline values: CDR1 SNHLY, CDR2 FYNNEI. The CDR3 runs to 14 residues.

The clonotype was recovered from a man between 25 and 39 years old in good health and CMV-seronegative. Sequenced sample: PBMCs. This rearrangement joins TRBV2 to TRBJ2-1; 8 bases agree with TRBD2. This CDR3 reads CASSSGSAGYEQFF. CDR3 DNA: TGTGCCAGCTCCAGCGGGAGTGCGGGATATGAGCAGTTCTTC. The entire variable domain, with the rest obtained from reference TRBV2 and TRBJ2-1, is as follows: EPEVTQTPSHQVTQMGQEVILRCVPISNHLYFYWYRQILGQKVEFLVSFYNNEISEKSEIFDDQFSVERPDGSNFTLKIRSTKLEDSAMYFCASSSGSAGYEQFFGPGTRLTVL.